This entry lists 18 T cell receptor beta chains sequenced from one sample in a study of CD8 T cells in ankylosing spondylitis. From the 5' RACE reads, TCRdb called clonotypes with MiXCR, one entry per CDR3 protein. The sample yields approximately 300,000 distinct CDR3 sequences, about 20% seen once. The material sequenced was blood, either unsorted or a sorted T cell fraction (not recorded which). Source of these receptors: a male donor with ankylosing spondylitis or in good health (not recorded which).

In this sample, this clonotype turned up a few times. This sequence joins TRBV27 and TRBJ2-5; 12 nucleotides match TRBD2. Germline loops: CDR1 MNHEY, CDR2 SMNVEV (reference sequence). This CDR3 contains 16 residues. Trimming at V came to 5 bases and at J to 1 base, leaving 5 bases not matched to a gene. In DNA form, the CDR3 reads TGTGCCAGCAGTCCAAAACTAGCGGGAGGCCAAGAGACCCAGTACTTC. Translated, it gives CASSPKLAGGQETQYF.

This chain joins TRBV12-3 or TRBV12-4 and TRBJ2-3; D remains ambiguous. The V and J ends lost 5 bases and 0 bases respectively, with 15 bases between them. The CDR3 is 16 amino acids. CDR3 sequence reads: CASSPVSAPSTDTQYF. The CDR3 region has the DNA TGTGCCAGCAGTCCAGTCTCAGCCCCTAGCACAGATACGCAGTATTTT.

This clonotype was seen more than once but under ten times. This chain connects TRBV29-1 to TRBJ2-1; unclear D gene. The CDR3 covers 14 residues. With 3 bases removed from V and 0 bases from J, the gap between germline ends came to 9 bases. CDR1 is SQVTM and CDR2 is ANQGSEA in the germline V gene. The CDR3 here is CSVDSSLSYNEQFF. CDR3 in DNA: TGCAGCGTTGACTCCAGCCTCTCCTACAATGAGCAGTTCTTC.

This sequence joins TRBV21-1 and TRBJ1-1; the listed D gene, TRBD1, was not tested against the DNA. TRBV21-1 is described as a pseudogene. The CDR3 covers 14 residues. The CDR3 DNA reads TGTGCCAGCAGCAACGGGGCGGCCATACCTGAAGCTTTCTTT. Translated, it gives CASSNGAAIPEAFF.

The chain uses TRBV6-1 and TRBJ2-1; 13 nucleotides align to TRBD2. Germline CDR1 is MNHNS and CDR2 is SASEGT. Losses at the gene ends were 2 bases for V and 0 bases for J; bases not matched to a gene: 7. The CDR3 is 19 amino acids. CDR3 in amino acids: CASSEWATSGRYSYNEQFF. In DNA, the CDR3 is TGTGCCAGCAGTGAATGGGCGACTAGCGGGAGGTACTCCTACAATGAGCAGTTCTTC.

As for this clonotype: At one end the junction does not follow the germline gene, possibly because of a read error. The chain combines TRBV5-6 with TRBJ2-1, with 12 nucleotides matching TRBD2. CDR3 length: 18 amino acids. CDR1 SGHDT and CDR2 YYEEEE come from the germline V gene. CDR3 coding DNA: TGTGCCAGCAGCCTGGCCACCTCTAGCGGGAGGGCCTATAATGAGCAGTTCTTC. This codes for CASSLATSSGRAYNEQFF.

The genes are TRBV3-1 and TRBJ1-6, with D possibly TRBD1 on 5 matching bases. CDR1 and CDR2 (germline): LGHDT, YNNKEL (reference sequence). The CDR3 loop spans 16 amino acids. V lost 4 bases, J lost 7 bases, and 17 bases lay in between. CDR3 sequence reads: CASSPGGAGTNSPLHF. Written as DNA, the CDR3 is TGTGCCAGCAGCCCGGGAGGGGCAGGGACGAATTCACCCCTCCACTTT.

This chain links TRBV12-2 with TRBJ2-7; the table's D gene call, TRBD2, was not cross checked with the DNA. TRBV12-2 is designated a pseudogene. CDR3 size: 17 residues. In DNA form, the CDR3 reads TGTGCAAGTCGCTTAGCAAGTTCTGGACTAGCTCTGTACGAGCAGTACGTC. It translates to CASRLASSGLALYEQYV.

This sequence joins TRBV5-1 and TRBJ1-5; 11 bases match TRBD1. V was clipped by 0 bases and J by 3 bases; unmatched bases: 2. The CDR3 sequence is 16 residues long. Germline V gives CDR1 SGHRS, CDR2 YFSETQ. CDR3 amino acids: CASSLGTGGNNQPQHF. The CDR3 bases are TGCGCCAGCAGCTTGGGGACAGGGGGCAACAATCAGCCCCAGCATTTT.

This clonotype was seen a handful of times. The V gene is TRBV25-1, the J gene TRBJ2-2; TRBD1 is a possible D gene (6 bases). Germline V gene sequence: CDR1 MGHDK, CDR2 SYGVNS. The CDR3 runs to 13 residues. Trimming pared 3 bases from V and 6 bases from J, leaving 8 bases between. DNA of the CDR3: TGTGCCAGCAGTGAGGCAGGGGCCGGGGAGCTGTTTTTT. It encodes CASSEAGAGELFF.

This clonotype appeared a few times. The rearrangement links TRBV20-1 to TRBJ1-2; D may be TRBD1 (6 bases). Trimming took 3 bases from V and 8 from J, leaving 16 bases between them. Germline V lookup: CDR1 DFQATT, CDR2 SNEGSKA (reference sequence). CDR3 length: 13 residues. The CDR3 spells CSASFGKGEGYTF. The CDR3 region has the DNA TGCAGTGCTAGTTTTGGCAAGGGGGAAGGCTACACCTTC.

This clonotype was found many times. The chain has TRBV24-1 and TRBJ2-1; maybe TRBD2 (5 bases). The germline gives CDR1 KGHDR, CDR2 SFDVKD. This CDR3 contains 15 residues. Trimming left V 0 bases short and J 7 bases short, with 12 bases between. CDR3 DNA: TGTGCCACCAGTGATTTGCGGGGTAATTCGAATGAGCAGTTCTTC. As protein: CATSDLRGNSNEQFF.

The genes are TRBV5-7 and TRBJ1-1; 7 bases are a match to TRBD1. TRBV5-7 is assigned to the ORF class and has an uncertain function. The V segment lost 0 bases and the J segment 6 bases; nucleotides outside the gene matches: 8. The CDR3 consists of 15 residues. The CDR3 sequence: CASSLGRRQGPEAFF. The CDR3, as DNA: TGTGCCAGCAGCTTGGGCCGGAGACAGGGTCCTGAAGCTTTCTTT.

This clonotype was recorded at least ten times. DNA of the CDR3: TGCGCCAGCAGCCAGACTAGCGGTGCGAACACCGGGGAGCTGTTTTTT. Translation: CASSQTSGANTGELFF. V and J are TRBV5-1 and TRBJ2-2; TRBD2 aligns across 9 bases. V lost 4 bases to trimming and J lost 0 bases; unmatched junction nucleotides: 4. The length of the CDR3 is 16 residues. Germline assignment: CDR1 SGHRS and CDR2 YFSETQ. The whole variable domain, filled in from reference TRBV5-1 and TRBJ2-2, reads KAGVTQTPRYLIKTRGQQVTLSCSPISGHRSVSWYQQTPGQGLQFLFEYFSETQRNKGNFPGRFSGRQFSNSRSEMNVSTLELGDSALYLCASSQTSGANTGELFFGEGSRLTVL.

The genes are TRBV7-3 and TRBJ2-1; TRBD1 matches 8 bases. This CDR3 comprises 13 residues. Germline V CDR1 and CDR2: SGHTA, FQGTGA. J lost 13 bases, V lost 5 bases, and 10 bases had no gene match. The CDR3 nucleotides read TGTGCCAGCAGCGAACGGACAGGGTCTGGTCAGTTCTTC. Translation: CASSERTGSGQFF.

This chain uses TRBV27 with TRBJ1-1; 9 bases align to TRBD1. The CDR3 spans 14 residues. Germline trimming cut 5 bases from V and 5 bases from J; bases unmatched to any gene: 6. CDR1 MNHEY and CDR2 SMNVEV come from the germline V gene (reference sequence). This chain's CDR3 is CASSTTGGRTEAFF. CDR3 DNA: TGTGCCAGCAGTACCACAGGGGGCCGGACTGAAGCTTTCTTT.

CDR3 sequence (DNA): TGCGCCAGCGGGGACAGTAATGGCTACACCTTC. Its translation: CASGDSNGYTF. The chain combines TRBV5-1 with TRBJ1-2; TRBD1 agrees at 7 bases. The CDR3 contains 11 residues. CDR1 is SGHRS, CDR2 YFSETQ, per germline. With 7 bases clipped from V and 6 bases from J, the junction kept 3 bases outside the gene matches.

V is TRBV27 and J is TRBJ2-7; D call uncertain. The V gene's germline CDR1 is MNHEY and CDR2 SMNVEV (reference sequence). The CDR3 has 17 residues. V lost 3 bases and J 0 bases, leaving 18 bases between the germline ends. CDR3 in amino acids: CASSFILRSRFSYEQYV. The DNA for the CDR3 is TGTGCCAGCAGTTTTATTTTGCGCAGCCGATTCTCCTACGAGCAGTACGTC.